The present TCR beta chain was sequenced within a study of blood T cells in healthy people across ages. V shed 5 bases and J 4 bases; nucleotides not matched to a gene: 3. This CDR3 has 15 residues. CDR1 SNHLY and CDR2 FYNNEI come from the germline V gene. A second roughly 6 to 11 cycle PCR used barcoded and J-beta primers. TCRdb redid the calling of the 5' RACE reads with MiXCR, one entry per CDR3 protein. The sample holds roughly 800,000 distinct CDR3 sequences; approximately 53% are singletons and the top ten take around 40%. The receptor comes from an elderly man in good health. V is TRBV2 and J is TRBJ2-2, with TRBD2 identical over 11 bases. The sequencing input was blood. The CDR3 DNA reads TGTGCCAGCAGTCCTAGCGGGAGGCTCACCGGGGAGCTGTTTTTT. Translated, it gives CASSPSGRLTGELFF.